This T cell receptor beta chain was sequenced in a study of blood T cell repertoires in COVID-19. The wider study: Italy, Spain and the United States were the sources of the convalescent and acute COVID-19 samples.

The germline CDR1 and CDR2 sequences are SGHTA and FQGNSA. This CDR3 is built from 13 residues. J gave up 14 bases and V 1 base, and 4 bases lay outside the gene matches. Repertoires were generated with immunoSEQ multiplex PCR, while TCRdb's copy carries only in-frame clones and drops some. The sample includes over 150,000 clones, approximately 82% seen only once; the top ten take 6% to 8%. V gene TRBV7-2 combines with J gene TRBJ2-4; 11 bases match TRBD2. The sequencing sample was made of peripheral blood. The receptor was derived from a human donor with acute or convalescent COVID-19. The donor label of this sample is uncertain. The CDR3 reads CASSLGPLAGEYF. The DNA for the CDR3 is TGTGCCAGCAGCTTAGGGCCACTAGCGGGGGAGTACTTC.